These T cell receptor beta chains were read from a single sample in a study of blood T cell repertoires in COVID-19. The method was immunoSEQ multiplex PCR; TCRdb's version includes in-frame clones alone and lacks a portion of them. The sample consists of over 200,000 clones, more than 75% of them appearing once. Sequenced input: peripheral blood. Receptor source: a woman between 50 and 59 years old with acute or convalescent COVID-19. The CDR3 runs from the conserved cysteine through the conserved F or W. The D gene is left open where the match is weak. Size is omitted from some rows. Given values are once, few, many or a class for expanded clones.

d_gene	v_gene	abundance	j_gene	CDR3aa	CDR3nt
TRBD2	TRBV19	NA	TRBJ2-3	CASSIRTSGSSTDTQYF	TGTGCCAGTAGTATAAGGACTAGCGGTTCTAGCACAGATACGCAGTATTTT
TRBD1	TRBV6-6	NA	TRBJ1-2	CASSEDRVQSGYTF	TGTGCCAGCAGTGAGGACAGGGTTCAGAGTGGCTACACCTTC
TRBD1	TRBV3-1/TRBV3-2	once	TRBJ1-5	CASSHASGQGKENSNQPQHF	TGTGCCAGCAGCCATGCCTCGGGACAGGGGAAGGAGAATAGCAATCAGCCCCAGCATTTT
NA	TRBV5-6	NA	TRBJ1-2	CASSLVSGDGGYTF	TGTGCCAGCAGCTTGGTTTCAGGGGACGGCGGCTACACCTTC
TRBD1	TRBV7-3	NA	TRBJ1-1	CASSLGTARTEAFF	TGTGCCAGCAGCTTAGGGACAGCGAGGACTGAAGCTTTCTTT
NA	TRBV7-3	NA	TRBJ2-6	CASSHIPGRGSGANVLTF	TGTGCCAGCAGCCACATCCCGGGGCGGGGCTCTGGGGCCAACGTCCTGACTTTC
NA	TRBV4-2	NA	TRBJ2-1	CASSQLLDNEQFF	TGTGCCAGCAGCCAACTGTTAGACAATGAGCAGTTCTTC
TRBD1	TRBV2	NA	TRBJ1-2	CASRTGTGGYYGYTF	TGTGCCAGCAGAACCGGGACAGGGGGTTACTATGGCTACACCTTC
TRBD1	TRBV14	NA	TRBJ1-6	CASSLTGAYSPLHF	TGTGCCAGCAGCTTGACAGGGGCTTACTCACCCCTCCACTTT
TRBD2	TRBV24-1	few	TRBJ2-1	CATSDSRTSGREQFF	TGTGCCACCAGTGATTCCCGGACTAGCGGGCGTGAGCAGTTCTTC
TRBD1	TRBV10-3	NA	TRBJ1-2	CAISERRQGTNYGYTF	TGTGCCATCAGTGAGAGAAGACAGGGGACCAACTATGGCTACACCTTC
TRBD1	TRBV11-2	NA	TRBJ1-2	CASSPPAMTGNGYTF	TGTGCCAGCAGCCCCCCCGCCATGACAGGGAACGGCTACACCTTC
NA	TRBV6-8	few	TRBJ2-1	CASSYVWGPRQGEQFF	TGTGCCAGCAGTTATGTTTGGGGCCCGCGTCAGGGTGAGCAGTTCTTC
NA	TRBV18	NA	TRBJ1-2	CASSPLSTDYGYTF	TGTGCCAGCTCACCATTGTCCACAGACTATGGCTACACCTTC
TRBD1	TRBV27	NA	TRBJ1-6	CASSLSRTGLSPLHF	TGTGCCAGCAGTTTATCGAGGACAGGGCTTTCGCCCCTCCACTTT
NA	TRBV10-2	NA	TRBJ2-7	CASSEGTWAGEQYF	TGCGCCAGCAGTGAAGGGACATGGGCTGGGGAGCAGTACTTC
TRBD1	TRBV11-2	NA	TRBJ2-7	CASSLGQINYEQYF	TGTGCCAGCAGCCTGGGACAGATCAACTACGAGCAGTACTTC
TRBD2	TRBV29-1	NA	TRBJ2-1	CSVGLAANEQFF	TGCAGCGTTGGACTAGCGGCTAATGAGCAGTTCTTC
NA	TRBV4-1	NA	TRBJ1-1	CASSQTRQIEAFF	TGCGCCAGCAGCCAAACGAGGCAGATTGAAGCTTTCTTT
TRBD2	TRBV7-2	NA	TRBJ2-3	CASSLVAGVRTDTQYF	TGTGCCAGCAGCTTAGTAGCGGGAGTCCGCACAGATACGCAGTATTTT
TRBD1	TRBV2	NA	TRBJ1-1	CASSLPGQGPLRAFF	TGTGCCAGCAGTTTACCGGGACAGGGGCCCCTGAGGGCTTTCTTT
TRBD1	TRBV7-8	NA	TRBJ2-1	CASSRTGDEQFF	TGTGCCAGCAGCCGGACAGGGGATGAGCAGTTCTTC
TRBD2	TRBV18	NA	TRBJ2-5	CASSLGTSGSETQYF	TGTGCCAGCTCACTAGGGACTAGCGGGAGCGAGACCCAGTACTTC
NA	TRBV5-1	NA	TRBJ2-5	CASSPGPVQETQYF	TGCGCCAGCAGCCCAGGGCCCGTCCAAGAGACCCAGTACTTC
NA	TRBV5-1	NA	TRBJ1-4	CASSYSTSGATNEKLFF	TGCGCCAGCAGCTACAGTACCTCAGGTGCAACTAATGAAAAACTGTTTTTT
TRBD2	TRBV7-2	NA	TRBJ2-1	CASRGGGTSGKHEQFF	TGTGCCAGCAGGGGTGGCGGGACTAGCGGGAAACATGAGCAGTTCTTC
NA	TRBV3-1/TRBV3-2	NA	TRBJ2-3	CASSSESDTQYF	TGTGCCAGCAGCTCCGAGTCAGATACGCAGTATTTT
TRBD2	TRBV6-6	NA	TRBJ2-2	CASSYTSGGRWELFF	TGTGCCAGCAGTTACACCTCGGGAGGGAGGTGGGAGCTGTTTTTT
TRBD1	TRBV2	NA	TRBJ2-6	CASSGQDSGANVLTF	TGTGCCAGCAGCGGACAGGACTCTGGGGCCAACGTCCTGACTTTC
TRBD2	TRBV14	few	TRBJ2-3	CASSGLAGVTDTQYF	TGTGCCAGCAGCGGACTAGCGGGAGTCACAGATACGCAGTATTTT
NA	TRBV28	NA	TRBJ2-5	CASSFAGPQETQYF	TGTGCCAGCAGTTTCGCAGGGCCGCAAGAGACCCAGTACTTC
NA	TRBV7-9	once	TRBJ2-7	CASSLAAGLREQYF	TGTGCCAGCAGCTTAGCCGCAGGGTTGCGCGAGCAGTACTTC
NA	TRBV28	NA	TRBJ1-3	CASSLFRGLSSGNTIYF	TGTGCCAGTAGTTTATTCCGGGGTCTTAGCTCTGGAAACACCATATATTTT
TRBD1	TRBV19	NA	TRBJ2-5	CASSTPTGVWAETQYF	TGTGCCAGTAGTACCCCGACAGGGGTGTGGGCGGAGACCCAGTACTTC
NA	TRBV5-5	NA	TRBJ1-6	CASSSQGSDSPLHF	TGTGCCAGCAGCTCCCAAGGAAGCGATTCACCCCTCCACTTT
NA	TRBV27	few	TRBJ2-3	CASSLPPGMRDTQYF	TGTGCCAGCAGCCTACCCCCAGGGATGAGGGATACGCAGTATTTT
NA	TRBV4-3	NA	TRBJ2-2	CASRRFGAGRTGELFF	TGCGCCAGCCGGAGATTTGGGGCTGGGCGCACCGGGGAGCTGTTTTTT